A single sample is the source of the 17 T cell receptor beta chains below, sequenced in a study of cytomegalovirus exposure and HLA in healthy donors. Measured with immunoSEQ multiplex PCR; TCRdb has only the in-frame clones, and not every one. The sample yields some 140,000 clones, roughly 90% seen once. The sequencing input was PBMCs. These receptors all come from a man between 18 and 29 years old in good health and CMV-seronegative.

The rearrangement uses TRBV11-2 and TRBJ1-5; TRBD1 might be the D (6 bases). Germline CDR1 and CDR2: SGHAT and FQNNGV. Trimming removed 1 base from V and 4 bases from J, with 8 bases in between. This CDR3 is 14 amino acids long. Written as DNA, the CDR3 is TGTGCCAGCAGCTTAGGACAGGAAAATCAGCCCCAGCATTTT. Protein: CASSLGQENQPQHF.

The rearrangement joins TRBV6-5 to TRBJ2-7, with D perhaps TRBD1 (6 bases). This CDR3 has 15 amino acids. V was pared by 0 bases and J by 3 bases, with 12 bases between. Germline assignment: CDR1 MNHEY and CDR2 SVGAGI. The CDR3 DNA sequence: TGTGCCAGCAGTTACTCGACAGGTCGCGACTACGAGCAGTACTTC. It yields the protein CASSYSTGRDYEQYF.

The rearrangement links TRBV5-4 to TRBJ2-3; D possibly corresponds to TRBD1 (6 bases). Germline V CDR1 and CDR2: SGHNT, YYREEE (reference sequence). V was trimmed by 0 bases and J by 12 bases, leaving 14 bases between them. This CDR3 has 13 amino acids. The CDR3, as DNA: TGTGCCAGCAGCTTGGAAGGGGGTAGCCCCCAGTATTTT. Translation gives CASSLEGGSPQYF.

The chain uses TRBV4-3 and TRBJ2-3; perhaps TRBD2 as D (6 bases). Germline CDR1 LGHNA, CDR2 YSLEER. The CDR3 has 14 residues. V was pared by 3 bases and J by 8 bases, with 15 bases between. The CDR3 DNA sequence: TGCGCCAGCAGCCAGGACGGGGGTTGGGGTACGCAGTATTTT. Amino acid sequence: CASSQDGGWGTQYF.

This clone showed up just once. The genes are TRBV10-3 and TRBJ1-2; 9 bases map to TRBD1. The CDR3 sequence is 16 residues long. The J segment lost 2 bases and the V segment lost 4 bases, leaving 8 bases of the junction unmatched. Looked up from germline, CDR1 is ENHRY and CDR2 is SYGVKD. CDR3 region: CAISVPEQGANYGYTF. CDR3 sequence (DNA): TGTGCCATCAGTGTTCCGGAACAGGGGGCAAACTATGGCTACACCTTC.

The CDR3 region is CASSLDLRGFNSPLHF. DNA for the CDR3: TGCGCCAGCAGCTTGGACCTCCGGGGGTTTAATTCACCCCTCCACTTT. The chain recombines TRBV5-1 with TRBJ1-6; TRBD1 is a possible D gene (5 bases). V gave up 0 bases and J gave up 6 bases, with 13 bases separating them. The CDR3 length is 16 residues. In germline, CDR1 is SGHRS, CDR2 YFSETQ. The full variable domain, in which reference TRBV5-1 and TRBJ1-6 provide the parts outside the CDR3, is KAGVTQTPRYLIKTRGQQVTLSCSPISGHRSVSWYQQTPGQGLQFLFEYFSETQRNKGNFPGRFSGRQFSNSRSEMNVSTLELGDSALYLCASSLDLRGFNSPLHFGNGTRLTVT.

CDR3 coding DNA: TGTGCCAGCAGTTTATACGGGGACAGGTCCTACGAGCAGTACTTC. Its translation: CASSLYGDRSYEQYF. The V gene is TRBV27, the J gene TRBJ2-7; TRBD1 matches at 8 bases. CDR3 length equals 15 residues. Per the germline V gene, CDR1 is MNHEY and CDR2 is SMNVEV (reference sequence). V was clipped by 1 base and J by 1 base; unmatched bases: 3.

This clone was observed once. This rearrangement joins TRBV18 to TRBJ1-1, with a tentative D call TRBD1 (5 bases). Between the trimmed V and J ends, which lost 2 bases and 1 base, there was a span of 11 bases. From germline, CDR1 is KGHSH and CDR2 LQKENI. This CDR3 region has 15 residues. DNA of the CDR3: TGTGCCAGCTCACCAGGTAACGGGGGGAACACTGAAGCTTTCTTT. The encoded protein is CASSPGNGGNTEAFF.

This clone was picked up one time. The chain is built from TRBV6-4 and TRBJ2-1; 9 positions agree with TRBD2. This CDR3 region has 15 residues. Losses at the gene ends were 7 bases for V and 2 bases for J; bases not matched to a gene: 6. Looked up from germline, CDR1 is MRHNA and CDR2 is SNTAGT. CDR3 amino acids: CASIIAGETYNEQFF. Written as DNA, the CDR3 is TGTGCCAGCATCATAGCGGGGGAGACCTACAATGAGCAGTTCTTC.

This rearrangement joins TRBV13 to TRBJ2-3; 13 bases are a match to TRBD2. V shed 8 bases, J shed 2 bases, and the junction held 7 bases outside the gene matches. The CDR3 has 16 amino acids. Germline V gene lookup returns CDR1 PRHDT and CDR2 FYEKMQ (reference sequence). CDR3 sequence: CASAPGLAGNTDTQYF. CDR3 DNA sequence: TGTGCCAGCGCACCGGGACTAGCGGGGAACACAGATACGCAGTATTTT. The whole variable domain, filled in from reference TRBV13 and TRBJ2-3, reads AAGVIQSPRHLIKEKRETATLKCYPIPRHDTVYWYQQGPGQDPQFLISFYEKMQSDKGSIPDRFSAQQFSDYHSELNMSSLELGDSALYFCASAPGLAGNTDTQYFGPGTRLTVL.

The CDR3 region is CASWPEQVEVQPQHF. CDR3 nucleotide sequence: TGCGCCAGCTGGCCCGAGCAGGTGGAAGTTCAGCCCCAGCATTTT. The V and J genes are TRBV10-1 and TRBJ1-5; D not certain. Trimming left V 8 bases short and J 6 bases short, with 20 bases between. CDR1 and CDR2 from the germline V gene are WNHNN and SYGVQD (reference sequence). The length of the CDR3 is 15 residues.

The V gene is TRBV11-3, the J gene TRBJ2-1; D remains ambiguous. V gave up 1 base and J gave up 9 bases, with 13 bases separating them. This CDR3 is 14 amino acids long. Germline CDR1 and CDR2: SGHNT and YENEEA. CDR3 bases: TGTGCCAGCAGCTTAGGTTCTCGCAGTGGTGAGCAGTTCTTC. Amino acid sequence: CASSLGSRSGEQFF.

The rearrangement links TRBV19 to TRBJ1-5, with 9 bases fitting TRBD1. This CDR3 is built from 12 residues. Losses at the gene ends were 9 bases for V and 4 bases for J; bases not matched to a gene: 1. CDR1 and CDR2 (germline): LNHDA, SQIVND (reference sequence). The CDR3 bases are TGTGCCAGCGGACAGGGGAATCAGCCCCAGCATTTT. It is translated as CASGQGNQPQHF.

DNA for the CDR3: TGTGCCAGCAGCTTAGGAGGAACGGGTGAAGCTTTCTTT. Its translation: CASSLGGTGEAFF. J is TRBJ1-1 and V is TRBV11-2; D remains ambiguous. Germline CDR1 and CDR2: SGHAT and FQNNGV. CDR3 length: 13 residues. The germline V and J ends were trimmed by 1 base and 7 bases, with 10 bases remaining between them. Variable domain in full (rest from reference TRBV11-2 and TRBJ1-1): EAGVAQSPRYKIIEKRQSVAFWCNPISGHATLYWYQQILGQGPKLLIQFQNNGVVDDSQLPKDRFSAERLKGVDSTLKIQPAKLEDSAVYLCASSLGGTGEAFFGQGTRLTVV.

The chain carries TRBV5-1 and TRBJ1-5; the match to TRBD1 covers 11 bases. Germline V CDR1 and CDR2: SGHRS, YFSETQ. V shed 4 bases, J shed 4 bases, and the junction held 4 bases outside the gene matches. The CDR3 extends over 15 amino acids. As DNA, the CDR3 is TGCGCCAGCAGCCCGGGGACAGGGGGGAATCAGCCCCAGCATTTT. It encodes CASSPGTGGNQPQHF.

This chain links TRBV7-9 with TRBJ2-7; 15 nucleotides agree with TRBD2. Germline loops: CDR1 SEHNR, CDR2 FQNEAQ (reference sequence). The CDR3 is made up of 18 amino acids. J gave up 3 bases and V 1 base, and 7 bases lay outside the gene matches. CDR3: CASSLETPGLAGGYEQYF. DNA for the CDR3: TGTGCCAGCAGCTTAGAGACTCCGGGACTAGCGGGAGGCTACGAGCAGTACTTC. The complete variable domain, with remaining parts taken from reference TRBV7-9 and TRBJ2-7, reads DTGVSQNPRHKITKRGQNVTFRCDPISEHNRLYWYRQTLGQGPEFLTYFQNEAQLEKSRLLSDRFSAERPKGSFSTLEIQRTEQGDSAMYLCASSLETPGLAGGYEQYFGPGTRLTVT.

DNA of the CDR3: TGTGCCAGCAACCTGGGACACATGAACACTGAAGCTTTCTTT. Amino acid sequence: CASNLGHMNTEAFF. This rearrangement joins TRBV6-5 to TRBJ1-1; TRBD1 is a possible D gene (6 bases). CDR3 length: 14 amino acids. Germline V gene data show CDR1 as MNHEY and CDR2 as SVGAGI. V was pared by 7 bases and J by 0 bases, with 12 bases between.